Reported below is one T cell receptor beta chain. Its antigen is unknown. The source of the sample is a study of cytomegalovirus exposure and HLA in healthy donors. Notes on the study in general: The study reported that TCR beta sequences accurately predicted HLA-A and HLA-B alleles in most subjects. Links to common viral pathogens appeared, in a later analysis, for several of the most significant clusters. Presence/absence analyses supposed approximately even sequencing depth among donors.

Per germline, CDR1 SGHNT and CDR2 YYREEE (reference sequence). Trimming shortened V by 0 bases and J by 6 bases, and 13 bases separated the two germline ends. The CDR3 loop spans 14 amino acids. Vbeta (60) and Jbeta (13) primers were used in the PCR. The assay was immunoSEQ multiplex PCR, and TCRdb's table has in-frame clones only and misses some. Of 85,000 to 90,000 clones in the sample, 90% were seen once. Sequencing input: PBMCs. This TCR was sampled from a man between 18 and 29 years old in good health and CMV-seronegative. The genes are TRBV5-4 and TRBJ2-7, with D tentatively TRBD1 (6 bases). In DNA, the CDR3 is TGTGCCAGCAGCTTGGGGCAGGGGAGAATCGAGCAGTACTTC. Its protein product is CASSLGQGRIEQYF.